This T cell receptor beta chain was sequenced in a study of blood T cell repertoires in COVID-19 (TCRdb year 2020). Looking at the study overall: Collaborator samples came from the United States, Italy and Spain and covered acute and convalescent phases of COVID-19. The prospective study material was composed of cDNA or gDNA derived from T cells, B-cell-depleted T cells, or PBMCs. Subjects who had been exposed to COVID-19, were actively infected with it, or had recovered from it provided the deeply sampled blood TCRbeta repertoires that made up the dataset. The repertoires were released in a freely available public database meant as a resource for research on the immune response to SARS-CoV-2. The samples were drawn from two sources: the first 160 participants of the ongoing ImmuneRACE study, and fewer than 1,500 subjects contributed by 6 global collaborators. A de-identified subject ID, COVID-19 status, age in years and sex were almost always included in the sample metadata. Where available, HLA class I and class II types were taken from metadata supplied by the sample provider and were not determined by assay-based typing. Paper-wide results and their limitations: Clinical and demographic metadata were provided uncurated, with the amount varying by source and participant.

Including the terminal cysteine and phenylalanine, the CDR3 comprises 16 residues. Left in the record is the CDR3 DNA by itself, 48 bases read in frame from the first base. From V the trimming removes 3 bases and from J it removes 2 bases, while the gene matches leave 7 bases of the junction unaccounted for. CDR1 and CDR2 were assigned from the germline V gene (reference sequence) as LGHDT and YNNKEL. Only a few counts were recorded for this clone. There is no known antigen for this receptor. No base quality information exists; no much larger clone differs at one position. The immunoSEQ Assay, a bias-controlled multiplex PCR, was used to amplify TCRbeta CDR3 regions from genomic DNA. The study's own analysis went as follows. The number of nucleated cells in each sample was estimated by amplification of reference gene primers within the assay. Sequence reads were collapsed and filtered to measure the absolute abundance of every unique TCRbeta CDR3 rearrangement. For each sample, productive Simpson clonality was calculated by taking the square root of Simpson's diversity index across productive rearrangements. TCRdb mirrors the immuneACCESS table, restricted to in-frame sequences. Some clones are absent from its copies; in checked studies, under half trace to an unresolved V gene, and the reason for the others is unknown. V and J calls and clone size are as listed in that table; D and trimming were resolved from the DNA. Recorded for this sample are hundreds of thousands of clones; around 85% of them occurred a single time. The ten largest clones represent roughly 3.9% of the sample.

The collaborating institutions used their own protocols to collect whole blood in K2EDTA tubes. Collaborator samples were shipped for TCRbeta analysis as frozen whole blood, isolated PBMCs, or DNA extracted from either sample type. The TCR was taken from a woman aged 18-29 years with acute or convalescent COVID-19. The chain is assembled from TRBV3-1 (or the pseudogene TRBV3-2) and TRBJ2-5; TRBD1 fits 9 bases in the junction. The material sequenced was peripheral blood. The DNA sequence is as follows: TGTGCCAGCAGCCAGGTGGACAGGGGAAAACAAGAGACCCAGTACTTC. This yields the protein CASSQVDRGKQETQYF.